These T cell receptor beta chains were read from a single sample in a study of blood T cell repertoires in COVID-19. Profiling relied on immunoSEQ multiplex PCR, and the TCRdb table lists in-frame clones only, not all of them. The profile covers over 300,000 clones, with 85% to 90% appearing a single time and roughly 0.97% taken by the ten largest. Sequenced material: PBMCs or T cells enriched from blood (not recorded which). These receptors were collected from a woman aged 25-40 years with acute COVID-19. Each CDR3 is given with its conserved first and last residue. Fields, in order: D gene, V gene, clone size, J gene, CDR3 DNA, CDR3 protein. The D gene is left open where the match is weak. The listing skips clone size in some rows; elsewhere it reads once, few, many or a size class.

.	TRBV11-1	.	TRBJ1-6	TGTGCCAGCAGCTTAAGGGACGGGGGTTCGCCCCTCCACTTT	CASSLRDGGSPLHF
.	TRBV7-9	once	TRBJ1-1	TGTGCCAGCAGCTCATCAGGAAACACTGAAGCTTTCTTT	CASSSSGNTEAFF
.	TRBV12-3/TRBV12-4	.	TRBJ1-1	TGTGCCAGCAGTTCCCAGTTGAACACTGAAGCTTTCTTT	CASSSQLNTEAFF
.	TRBV2	.	TRBJ2-4	TGTGCCAGCAGTGTCTCCTCCCTAAACATTCAGTACTTC	CASSVSSLNIQYF
TRBD1	TRBV6-5	.	TRBJ1-5	TGTGCCAGCAGTTTGGGACAGAGCAATCAGCCCCAGCATTTT	CASSLGQSNQPQHF
TRBD2	TRBV5-6	.	TRBJ2-1	TGTGCCAGCAGCAGAGCCGGGACTAGCGTGTACAATGAGCAGTTCTTC	CASSRAGTSVYNEQFF
.	TRBV7-2	.	TRBJ2-7	TGTGCCAGCAGCTTAGCTATATTATACGAGCAGTACTTC	CASSLAILYEQYF
.	TRBV18	.	TRBJ1-1	TGTGCCAGCTCTCCGTATCCCGACAGGGAAGCTTTCTTT	CASSPYPDREAFF
.	TRBV19	.	TRBJ1-2	TGTGCCAGTAGTACGCTACCTGACCACCTTAGGACAAGGATCTATGGCTACACCTTC	CASSTLPDHLRTRIYGYTF
TRBD1	TRBV6-5	.	TRBJ1-1	TGTGCCACTAGGACAGGGATGGCCACTGAAGCTTTCTTT	CATRTGMATEAFF
TRBD1	TRBV29-1	.	TRBJ2-7	TGCAGCGTTCTCCTCGGCCGACAGGGGAGCTCCTACGAGCAGTACTTC	CSVLLGRQGSSYEQYF
TRBD1	TRBV6-5	.	TRBJ2-7	TGTGCCAGCAGCGTCACCGGGACAGAATCCTACGAGCAGTACTTC	CASSVTGTESYEQYF
TRBD2	TRBV3-1/TRBV3-2	.	TRBJ2-1	TGTGCCAGCAGCCGGGTGCGGGGGAGCTCCTACAATGAGCAGTTCTTC	CASSRVRGSSYNEQFF
.	TRBV9	once	TRBJ1-5	TGTGCCAGCAGCGTAGGAGGGGGAGCGCAGCCCCAGCATTTT	CASSVGGGAQPQHF
TRBD1	TRBV5-1	once	TRBJ1-4	TGCGCCAGCAGCTTGGAAGGACAGGGAAGCGAAAAACTGTTTTTT	CASSLEGQGSEKLFF
TRBD2	TRBV7-3	.	TRBJ2-3	TGTGCCAGCAGCTCGGGGACTAGTTTAGGTACGCAGTATTTT	CASSSGTSLGTQYF
TRBD2	TRBV5-1	.	TRBJ2-1	TGCGCCAGCAGCTTGGTCGGGACTAGCGGGGTCGGCGAGCAGTTCTTC	CASSLVGTSGVGEQFF
TRBD2	TRBV3-1/TRBV3-2	.	TRBJ2-3	TGTGCCAGCAGCCAAGAAACGGGACTACTCACAGATACGCAGTATTTT	CASSQETGLLTDTQYF
.	TRBV2	.	TRBJ1-1	TGTGCCAGCAGGTTACGGACTGAAGCTTTCTTT	CASRLRTEAFF
TRBD2	TRBV29-1	.	TRBJ2-1	TGCAGCGGAGGGAGGGCTGGGGATGAGCAGTTCTTC	CSGGRAGDEQFF
TRBD1	TRBV24-1	once	TRBJ2-1	TGTGCCACCAGTGATTCTGGGGACAGGGGCCGAAAGCAGTTCTTC	CATSDSGDRGRKQFF
.	TRBV12-5	.	TRBJ2-1	TGTGCTAGTGGTTTAGGGGGAGATCATGAGCAGTTCTTC	CASGLGGDHEQFF
.	TRBV24-1	.	TRBJ2-1	TGTGCCACCAGTGACCGAAACCGAGTCGGGGAGCAGTTCTTC	CATSDRNRVGEQFF
.	TRBV5-1	.	TRBJ2-2	TGCGCCAGCAGCTTAGGTCTAAAGGAGGGCACCGGGGAGCTGTTTTTT	CASSLGLKEGTGELFF
.	TRBV2	.	TRBJ2-7	TGTGCCAGCAGTGAAGGGCTCTACGAGCAGTACTTC	CASSEGLYEQYF
TRBD2	TRBV7-3	.	TRBJ2-1	TGTGCCAGCAGCTTAACTTCTAGCGGGGGATTACGCTCCTACAATGAGCAGTTCTTC	CASSLTSSGGLRSYNEQFF
TRBD1	TRBV18	.	TRBJ2-5	TGTGCCAGCTCACCACCGAGAGGGACAGAACAAGAGACCCAGTACTTC	CASSPPRGTEQETQYF
TRBD1	TRBV5-1	.	TRBJ2-1	TGCGCCAGCAGCTTTGGGGACAGGGCCCACAATGAGCAGTTCTTC	CASSFGDRAHNEQFF
.	TRBV29-1	.	TRBJ2-7	TGCAGCGGGGGGGAAATACAGGGTGGAGAGCAGTACTTC	CSGGEIQGGEQYF
.	TRBV5-1	.	TRBJ2-2	TGCGCCAGCAACCCCCAGGGTAACACCGGGGAGCTGTTTTTT	CASNPQGNTGELFF
.	TRBV7-2	.	TRBJ1-1	TGTGCCAGCAGCCCGTATACCTTGGGCGGAAACAGGAACGCTGAAGCTTTCTTT	CASSPYTLGGNRNAEAFF
.	TRBV10-2	.	TRBJ1-1	TGCGCCAGTCGGGATCGGAACACTGAAGCTTTCTTT	CASRDRNTEAFF
.	TRBV11-2	.	TRBJ2-1	TGTGCCAGCAGCTATTTGGGAGCAAACAATGAGCAGTTCTTC	CASSYLGANNEQFF
TRBD1	TRBV5-5	few	TRBJ1-1	TGTGCCAGCAGCTTGGGTAAGGGGGCGCGTTTCGGTATCACTGAAGCTTTCTTT	CASSLGKGARFGITEAFF
.	TRBV5-5	.	TRBJ2-7	TGTGCCAGCAGCTTGGATCGGTACGAGCAGTACTTC	CASSLDRYEQYF
.	TRBV10-2	once	TRBJ1-1	TGCGCCAGCAGTGAGTCGATCGGACTCCTGAACACTGAAGCTTTCTTT	CASSESIGLLNTEAFF
TRBD2	TRBV5-1	.	TRBJ2-1	TGCGCCACCCGGACTAGCGGGGGTGGTGAGCAGTTCTTC	CATRTSGGGEQFF
.	TRBV24-1	.	TRBJ2-3	TGTGCCACCAGTGATTTTCCCGGGAGCACAGATACGCAGTATTTT	CATSDFPGSTDTQYF
.	TRBV30	once	TRBJ2-7	TGTACAGACTACGAGCAGTACTTC	CTDYEQYF
TRBD2	TRBV14	.	TRBJ2-1	TGTGCCAGCAGCCGCGGACTAGCGTTGGCCTACAATGAGCAGTTCTTC	CASSRGLALAYNEQFF
.	TRBV2	.	TRBJ1-2	TGTGCCAGCAGTGAAATCCGGGATGGCTACACCTTC	CASSEIRDGYTF
.	TRBV12-5	.	TRBJ2-3	TGTGCTAGTCGTGCGGTGGAGACAGATACGCAGTATTTT	CASRAVETDTQYF
TRBD2	TRBV2	.	TRBJ2-5	TGTGCCAGCACCGGGAGGGACCGGCAAGAGACCCAGTACTTC	CASTGRDRQETQYF